This T cell receptor (beta chain) came from a study of somatic mutations in cytotoxic T cells in rheumatoid arthritis. General study results and limits: Adjustment for multiple comparisons was not applied to the slight TRBV07 underrepresentation observed in rheumatoid arthritis patients.

The germline V gene encodes CDR1 MNHEY and CDR2 SMNVEV (reference sequence). V was pared by 2 bases and J by 3 bases, with 11 bases between. This CDR3 is 15 amino acids long. TCRdb's table, derived via immunoSEQ multiplex PCR, lists solely in-frame clones and lacks some. The table includes approximately 9,800 clones, about four fifths detected once. As regards this clone: Its antigen is unknown.

This clonotype originated in a woman aged 45-65 years in good health. Sequenced input: CD8+ T cells sorted from blood. The chain has TRBV27 and TRBJ2-1, with a weak D call TRBD2 (6 bases). CDR3 DNA: TGTGCCAGCAGTTTAGGATGGGGGGACTACAATGAGCAGTTCTTC. It encodes CASSLGWGDYNEQFF.